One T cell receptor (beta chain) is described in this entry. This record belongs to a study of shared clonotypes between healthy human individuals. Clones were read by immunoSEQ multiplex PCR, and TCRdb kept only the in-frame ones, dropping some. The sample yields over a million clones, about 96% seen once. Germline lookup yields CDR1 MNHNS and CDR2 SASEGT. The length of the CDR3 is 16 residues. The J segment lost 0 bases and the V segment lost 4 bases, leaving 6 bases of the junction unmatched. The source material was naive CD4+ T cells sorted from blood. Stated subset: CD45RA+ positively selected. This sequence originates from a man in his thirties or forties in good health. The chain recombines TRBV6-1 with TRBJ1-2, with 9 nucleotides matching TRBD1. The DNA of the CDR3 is TGTGCCAGCAGTGTCCTAACAGGGGGCGCTAACTATGGCTACACCTTC. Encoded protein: CASSVLTGGANYGYTF.